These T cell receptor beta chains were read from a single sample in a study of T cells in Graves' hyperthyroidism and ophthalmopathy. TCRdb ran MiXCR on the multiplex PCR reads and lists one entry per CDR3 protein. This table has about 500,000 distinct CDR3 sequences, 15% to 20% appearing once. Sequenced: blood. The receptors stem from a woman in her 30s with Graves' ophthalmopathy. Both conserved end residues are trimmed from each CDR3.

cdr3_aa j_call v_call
ASSFQGVSNQPQH TRBJ1-5 TRBV28
ASSQSPGLAGQETQY TRBJ2-5 TRBV7-9
ATSDQDLPPSYT TRBJ1-2 TRBV24-1
ASSGITGTGPLYGYT TRBJ1-2 TRBV28
ATSRDRQGGYT TRBJ1-2 TRBV15
ASSFMDVPYEAF TRBJ1-1 TRBV12-3/TRBV12-4
ASKTGARLNTEAF TRBJ1-1 TRBV25-1
ASSGLAGGSEQF TRBJ2-1 TRBV6-2/TRBV6-3
ASSIRGPNEQF TRBJ2-1 TRBV27
ASSNSGQGLGGYT TRBJ1-2 TRBV28
SPRQRGRTEAF TRBJ1-1 TRBV20-1
ASSVEGLGNEQF TRBJ2-1 TRBV9
ASSRLDRTGARTDTQY TRBJ2-3 TRBV4-2
ASSPRAGGGYEQY TRBJ2-7 TRBV27
ASSQETGVMYTEAF TRBJ1-1 TRBV4-2
SARKVAAGNTIY TRBJ1-3 TRBV20-1
ASRGTGGFGTQY TRBJ2-5 TRBV12-3/TRBV12-4
ASNEGAATAYGYT TRBJ1-2 TRBV7-2
SVLAGGPFRDEQF TRBJ2-1 TRBV29-1
ATARREKSTDTQY TRBJ2-3 TRBV24-1
SVEGLAGDPYEQY TRBJ2-7 TRBV29-1
ASSQDLQWRNEQF TRBJ2-1 TRBV3-1
ASSPGAQGNTIY TRBJ1-3 TRBV18
ASGDPGQSYEQY TRBJ2-7 TRBV5-4
ASSARDRGTRGYT TRBJ1-2 TRBV6-1
ASSLGDRGRYGYT TRBJ1-2 TRBV5-1
AISEAGQPDTQY TRBJ2-3 TRBV10-3
SASFWVRGAYEQY TRBJ2-7 TRBV20-1
ASSELLGSYEQY TRBJ2-7 TRBV2
SAVSKGGASTDTQY TRBJ2-3 TRBV20-1
ASSPEGQGVSNSPLH TRBJ1-6 TRBV7-6
ASRPDGSYEQY TRBJ2-7 TRBV12-3/TRBV12-4
ASSIDHQRGSYEQY TRBJ2-7 TRBV19
SARVGSSYEQY TRBJ2-7 TRBV20-1
ASTLAISTDTQY TRBJ2-3 TRBV2
ASKGLASTNEKLF TRBJ1-4 TRBV19
ASSLGGGLKGETQY TRBJ2-5 TRBV7-2
ASSGASSGANVLT TRBJ2-6 TRBV2
ASRSGRRVVDTQY TRBJ2-3 TRBV12-3/TRBV12-4
ASSQNYGYT TRBJ1-2 TRBV6-2/TRBV6-3
ASSFEGGVYEQY TRBJ2-7 TRBV5-4
SALRTVSYEQY TRBJ2-7 TRBV20-1
SVSTGESYEQY TRBJ2-7 TRBV29-1
SASWAQGPTDTQY TRBJ2-3 TRBV20-1
ASSLWENYEQY TRBJ2-7 TRBV7-9
ASSLGSSTDTQY TRBJ2-3 TRBV7-2
ASSSILRTDTQY TRBJ2-3 TRBV27
SAKSWTSGTKWHEQY TRBJ2-7 TRBV20-1
SAILETQY TRBJ2-5 TRBV20-1
ASSLRTGFAGANVLT TRBJ2-6 TRBV7-2
ASGLGSGTGELF TRBJ2-2 TRBV7-2
ASSSATGRHEQY TRBJ2-7 TRBV28
ASSYSGRDLNQPQH TRBJ1-5 TRBV6-2/TRBV6-3
ASSLTAALNTEAF TRBJ1-1 TRBV12-3/TRBV12-4
ASSFGLAGYNEQF TRBJ2-1 TRBV27